This T cell receptor (beta chain) was found in a study of human T cells and chemical hapten exposure. Findings and caveats of the study: TCRs at a frequency above 1 in 1000 stayed unchanged with DPC sensitization.

From the RACE reads, TCRdb called clonotypes with MiXCR, one entry per CDR3 protein. The repertoire includes about 250,000 distinct CDR3 sequences, 7.7% of them detected once, and more than 0.95% sits in the top ten. This CDR3 has 18 residues. CDR1 MNHEY and CDR2 SVGEGT come from the germline V gene. J lost 5 bases, V lost 4 bases, and 13 bases had no gene match. Time point in this sample: pre-sensitization, week 0. Noted treatment: therapeutic diphenylcyclopropenone sensitization with weekly scalp DPC. For this clonotype: Its target is unknown.

This clonotype originated in a man between 18 and 35 years old with alopecia areata. Some clones in this sample may be carry-over from other donors' samples. The sequencing here drew on whole blood, taken in connection with sensitization to the hapten diphenylcyclopropenone (DPC). The gene calls are TRBV6-2 or TRBV6-3 and TRBJ2-2; 10 nucleotides line up with TRBD2. The CDR3, as DNA: TGTGCCAGCAGTTCGCTGCCAACGGGACTAGCGCATACCGGGGAGCTGTTTTTT. It is translated as CASSSLPTGLAHTGELFF.